The 26 T cell receptor beta chains below all came from one sample that was sequenced in a study of cytomegalovirus exposure and HLA in healthy donors. This table comes from immunoSEQ multiplex PCR, and its TCRdb copy is limited to in-frame clones, with some not included. The data hold some 73,000 clones, with roughly 90% observed a single time. The sample taken for sequencing was PBMCs. Receptors were obtained from a woman aged 18-30 years in good health and CMV-seropositive.

V is TRBV10-3 and J is TRBJ2-7; 9 nucleotides line up with TRBD1. J gave up 9 bases and V 7 bases, and 13 bases lay outside the gene matches. CDR1 is ENHRY and CDR2 is SYGVKD in the germline V gene. CDR3 length equals 14 residues. The CDR3 protein is CAINGGQGILRQYF. CDR3 sequence (DNA): TGTGCCATCAATGGGGGACAGGGAATCCTTCGGCAGTACTTC.

V and J are TRBV19 and TRBJ1-4, with 9 bases that match TRBD1. Germline-derived CDR1 and CDR2 are LNHDA and SQIVND (reference sequence). The trim removed 5 bases at V and 6 bases at J, leaving 7 bases unmatched. The CDR3 contains 15 residues. For the CDR3, the DNA is TGTGCCAGTAGTTCCCCGGACAGGGGACATGAAAAACTGTTTTTT. Amino acids: CASSSPDRGHEKLFF.

The J gene is TRBJ2-7, the V gene TRBV2, with 10 bases aligning to TRBD1. Germline loops: CDR1 SNHLY, CDR2 FYNNEI. With V trimmed by 6 bases and J by 7 bases, 18 bases remained unmatched. CDR3 length equals 17 residues. The CDR3 DNA reads TGTGCCAGCAGCTCCTGGGACAGGGGAACGGGTTCGGGAGAGCAGTACTTC. As protein: CASSSWDRGTGSGEQYF.

The chain carries TRBV11-1 and TRBJ2-2; 9 nucleotides match TRBD2. CDR3 length equals 16 residues. Germline V gene data show CDR1 as SGHAT and CDR2 as FQDESV (reference sequence). V dropped 2 bases and J dropped 3; count of bases not matched to a gene: 4. CDR3 nucleotide sequence: TGTGCCAGCAGCTTACGTAGCGGGAGAGACACCGGGGAGCTGTTTTTT. Translated, it gives CASSLRSGRDTGELFF.

Comment on this clone: The germline gene is not matched at one end of the junction; a read error may be the cause. The chain has TRBV30 and TRBJ1-1; D possibly corresponds to TRBD1 (6 bases). CDR3 length equals 11 residues. Germline CDR1 GTSNPN, CDR2 SVGIG (reference sequence). CDR3 nucleotides: TGTGCCTGGAGTGTACGCGAGGACAGTCTCTTT. Its translation is CAWSVREDSLF.

Written as DNA, the CDR3 is TGTGCCAGCAGCTACCGCCGGCTAGCGGGGAACTACGAGCAGTACTTC. As protein: CASSYRRLAGNYEQYF. V gene TRBV6-5 combines with J gene TRBJ2-7; 9 bases are shared with TRBD2. With 6 bases clipped from V and 3 bases from J, the junction kept 12 bases outside the gene matches. The CDR3 contains 16 residues. The germline CDR1 and CDR2 sequences are MNHEY and SVGAGI.

The table lists this clone with a count of one. The chain links TRBV2 to TRBJ2-7, with D unresolved. Germline CDR1 reads SNHLY; CDR2 reads FYNNEI. The CDR3 runs 13 residues. Trimming stripped 3 bases from V and 0 bases from J, with 6 bases between. Here the CDR3 DNA reads TGTGCCAGCAGTGATCTAGGCTCCTACGAGCAGTACTTC. Its translation: CASSDLGSYEQYF.

This chain links TRBV28 with TRBJ2-7; D perhaps matches TRBD2 (6 bases). Trimming took off 2 bases at V and 0 bases at J, with 11 bases between the two ends. In germline, CDR1 is MDHEN, CDR2 SYDVKM. This CDR3 region has 15 residues. CDR3 in DNA: TGTGCCAGCAGTTTAAGGCGGGGAAGCTCCTACGAGCAGTACTTC. Translating gives CASSLRRGSSYEQYF.

This chain connects TRBV27 to TRBJ2-3, with D perhaps TRBD2 (6 bases). V was shortened by 3 bases and J by 3 bases, with 13 bases between the two germline ends. Germline V CDR1 and CDR2: MNHEY, SMNVEV (reference sequence). This CDR3 comprises 15 residues. Here the CDR3 reads CASSFDGGGTDTQYF. The DNA for the CDR3 is TGTGCCAGCAGTTTTGATGGAGGAGGGACAGATACGCAGTATTTT.

V is TRBV6-6 and J is TRBJ2-3, with D possibly TRBD2 on 6 matching bases. The CDR3 covers 15 residues. The germline gives CDR1 MNHNY, CDR2 SVGAGI (reference sequence). Trimming took 6 bases from V and 2 from J, leaving 15 bases between them. The chain's CDR3 is CASSAGYLITDTQYF. The CDR3, as DNA: TGTGCCAGCAGCGCGGGATACCTTATCACAGATACGCAGTATTTT.

The chain combines TRBV7-3 with TRBJ2-5, with TRBD2 as a possible D gene (5 bases). CDR3 length equals 14 residues. Germline CDR1 SGHTA, CDR2 FQGTGA. The germline V and J ends were trimmed by 1 base and 6 bases, with 12 bases remaining between them. CDR3 sequence reads: CASSLRRGKKTQYF. In DNA form, the CDR3 reads TGTGCCAGCAGCTTAAGGCGAGGGAAGAAGACCCAGTACTTC.

The chain joins TRBV13 to TRBJ2-1, with 9 nucleotides matching TRBD1. The CDR3 covers 16 residues. V lost 2 bases and J lost 4; bases outside the gene matches: 6. Per the germline V gene, CDR1 is PRHDT and CDR2 is FYEKMQ (reference sequence). The CDR3 reads CASSLMWDREYNEQFF. In nucleotides, the CDR3 is TGTGCCAGCAGCTTAATGTGGGACAGGGAGTACAATGAGCAGTTCTTC.

The CDR3 DNA sequence: TGTGCCAGCAGCTTAGGTCGGGGTGCGGGGGGGGACGAGCAGTACTTC. This translates into CASSLGRGAGGDEQYF. The V gene is TRBV7-6, the J gene TRBJ2-7; 9 bases map to TRBD2. After removal of 1 base from V and 5 bases from J, the junction contained 9 bases not matched to a gene. In germline, CDR1 is SGHVS, CDR2 FNYEAQ. This CDR3 is built from 16 residues. The variable domain in full, with the rest retrieved from reference TRBV7-6 and TRBJ2-7, is GAGVSQSPRYKVTKRGQDVALRCDPISGHVSLYWYRQALGQGPEFLTYFNYEAQQDKSGLPNDRFSAERPEGSISTLTIQRTEQRDSAMYRCASSLGRGAGGDEQYFGPGTRLTVT.

The chain carries TRBV7-2 and TRBJ1-6, with D perhaps TRBD1 (6 bases). Germline V lookup: CDR1 SGHTA, CDR2 FQGNSA. V was clipped by 5 bases and J by 8 bases, with 10 bases between them. The CDR3 extends over 13 amino acids. This CDR3 reads CASSPRQDSPLHF. Written as DNA, the CDR3 is TGTGCCAGCAGCCCCCGACAGGATTCACCCCTCCACTTT. The whole variable domain, filled in from reference TRBV7-2 and TRBJ1-6, reads GAGVSQSPSNKVTEKGKDVELRCDPISGHTALYWYRQSLGQGLEFLIYFQGNSAPDKSGLPSDRFSAERTGGSVSTLTIQRTQQEDSAVYLCASSPRQDSPLHFGNGTRLTVT.

The CDR3: CASSLGDTGAANTGELFF. The CDR3 coding sequence is TGTGCCAGCAGCTTAGGGGATACAGGGGCCGCGAACACCGGGGAGCTGTTTTTT. The chain combines TRBV7-9 with TRBJ2-2; 7 bases match TRBD1. CDR1 is SEHNR, CDR2 FQNEAQ, per germline (reference sequence). The CDR3 consists of 18 residues. The junction had 8 bases not matched to a gene; V was cut back by 1 base and J by 0 bases.

V is TRBV4-2 and J is TRBJ2-7; D perhaps matches TRBD1 (6 bases). From germline, CDR1 is LGHNA and CDR2 YNFKEQ. With 5 bases removed from V and 2 bases from J, the gap between germline ends came to 16 bases. CDR3 length equals 15 residues. The CDR3 here is CASSTRRDIPYEQYF. The CDR3 nucleotides read TGTGCCAGCAGCACAAGACGGGACATCCCCTACGAGCAGTACTTC.

The chain recombines TRBV6-4 with TRBJ1-6; D is undetermined. Trimming left V 4 bases short and J 8 bases short, with 12 bases between. Germline CDR1 reads MRHNA; CDR2 reads SNTAGT. CDR3 length: 14 residues. The CDR3, as DNA: TGTGCCAGCAGTGCCGGGGTGGAGGATTCACCCCTCCACTTT. Its protein product is CASSAGVEDSPLHF.

V and J are TRBV27 and TRBJ1-5; 10 nucleotides align to TRBD1. The CDR3 sequence is 14 residues long. V dropped 5 bases and J dropped 6; count of bases not matched to a gene: 4. Germline CDR1 MNHEY, CDR2 SMNVEV (reference sequence). CDR3 in amino acids: CASSIGQGGQPQHF. The CDR3 coding sequence is TGTGCCAGCAGTATTGGACAGGGGGGTCAGCCCCAGCATTTT.

CDR3 sequence reads: CASSLPSGETQYF. The CDR3, as DNA: TGTGCCAGCAGCTTGCCTAGCGGGGAGACCCAGTACTTC. V usage is TRBV7-9 and J usage is TRBJ2-5; the match to TRBD2 covers 8 bases. This CDR3 is 13 amino acids long. From germline, CDR1 is SEHNR and CDR2 FQNEAQ (reference sequence). The ends lost 3 bases at V and 5 bases at J; junction bases unmatched: 2.

CDR3 loop: CASSQAGGAGQYF. The CDR3, as DNA: TGTGCCAGCAGCCAAGCAGGAGGAGCGGGGCAGTACTTC. The rearrangement uses TRBV14 and TRBJ2-7; TRBD2 might be the D (6 bases). Germline V lookup: CDR1 SGHDN, CDR2 FVKESK. Trimming stripped 1 base from V and 9 bases from J, with 13 bases between. There are 13 residues in the CDR3. Full variable domain (remainder filled in from reference TRBV14 and TRBJ2-7): EAGVTQFPSHSVIEKGQTVTLRCDPISGHDNLYWYRRVMGKEIKFLLHFVKESKQDESGMPNNRFLAERTGGTYSTLKVQPAELEDSGVYFCASSQAGGAGQYFGPGTRLTVT.

V gene TRBV6-6 combines with J gene TRBJ1-4, with D perhaps TRBD1 (6 bases). The germline CDR1 and CDR2 sequences are MNHNY and SVGAGI (reference sequence). The CDR3 length is 14 residues. Trimming took 5 bases from V and 1 from J, leaving 8 bases between them. The CDR3 here is CASSADRTNEKLFF. The CDR3 bases are TGTGCCAGCAGTGCGGACAGAACTAATGAAAAACTGTTTTTT.

The table lists this clone with a few counts. This chain connects TRBV6-5 to TRBJ2-2; D possibly corresponds to TRBD1 (6 bases). The ends were cut back, 6 bases at V and 3 bases at J, with 8 bases in the middle. Germline CDR1 MNHEY, CDR2 SVGAGI. The CDR3 is 13 amino acids. The CDR3 DNA reads as TGTGCCAGCAGACAGGGAGACACCGGGGAGCTGTTTTTT. Its protein product is CASRQGDTGELFF.

The chain recombines TRBV6-1 with TRBJ2-7; possible D gene TRBD2, 5 bases. V lost 6 bases and J 1 base, leaving 13 bases between the germline ends. The germline V gene encodes CDR1 MNHNS and CDR2 SASEGT. This CDR3 comprises 14 residues. CDR3: CASSQRVSSYEQYF. The CDR3, as DNA: TGTGCCAGCAGCCAGAGGGTCTCTTCCTACGAGCAGTACTTC.

The CDR3 is CASSLRGWVYEQYF. CDR3 nucleotide sequence: TGTGCCAGCAGCCTCCGGGGTTGGGTCTACGAGCAGTACTTC. V usage is TRBV7-8 and J usage is TRBJ2-7; TRBD2 is a possible D gene (5 bases). Trimming removed 5 bases from V and 3 bases from J, with 14 bases in between. Germline assignment: CDR1 SGHVS and CDR2 FQNEAQ. The CDR3 has 14 residues.

V gene TRBV19 combines with J gene TRBJ1-1; tentative D call: TRBD1 (6 bases). Germline CDR1 and CDR2: LNHDA and SQIVND (reference sequence). The length of the CDR3 is 12 residues. Trimming left V 1 base short and J 6 bases short, with 6 bases between. This CDR3 is CASSIGQAEAFF. In DNA form, the CDR3 reads TGTGCCAGTAGTATAGGACAGGCTGAAGCTTTCTTT.

The V and J genes are TRBV6-5 and TRBJ2-7; D is unclear. Trimming shortened V by 5 bases and J by 2 bases, and 13 bases separated the two germline ends. In germline, CDR1 is MNHEY, CDR2 SVGAGI. This CDR3 is built from 14 residues. CDR3 coding DNA: TGTGCCAGCAGTCCTCGTTCAGAACCCTACGAGCAGTACTTC. This translates into CASSPRSEPYEQYF.